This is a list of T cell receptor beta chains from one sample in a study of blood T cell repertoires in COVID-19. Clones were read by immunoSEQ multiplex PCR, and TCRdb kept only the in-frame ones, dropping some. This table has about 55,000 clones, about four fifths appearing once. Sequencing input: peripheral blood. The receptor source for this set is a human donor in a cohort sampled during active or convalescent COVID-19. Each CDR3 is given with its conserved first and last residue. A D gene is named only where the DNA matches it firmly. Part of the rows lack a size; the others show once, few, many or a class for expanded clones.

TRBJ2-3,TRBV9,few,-,TGTGCCAGCAGCGGGGCTGGGGGCGGGTTCACAGATACGCAGTATTTT,CASSGAGGGFTDTQYF
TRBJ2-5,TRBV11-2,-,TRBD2,TGTGCCAGCAGCGCGGGGGGACATCGCCAAGAGACCCAGTACTTC,CASSAGGHRQETQYF
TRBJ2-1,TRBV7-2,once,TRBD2,TGTGCCAGCAGCTTAGACATGGCGGGGGGTTACAATGAGCAGTTCTTC,CASSLDMAGGYNEQFF
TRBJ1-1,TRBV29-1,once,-,TGCAGCGTTGAGTGGGCCACTGAAGCTTTCTTT,CSVEWATEAFF
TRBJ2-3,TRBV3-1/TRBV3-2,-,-,TGTGCCAGCAGCCAAGAGGGGGCAGGCACAGATACGCAGTATTTT,CASSQEGAGTDTQYF
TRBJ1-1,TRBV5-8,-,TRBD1,TGTGCCAGCAGCTTGGTGACAGGGCATCGGAACACTGAAGCTTTCTTT,CASSLVTGHRNTEAFF
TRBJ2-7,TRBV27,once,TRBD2,TGTGCCAGCAGAGGACTAGCGGGGAATAACGCCTACGAGCAGTACTTC,CASRGLAGNNAYEQYF
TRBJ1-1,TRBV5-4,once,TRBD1,TGTGCCAGCAGCTTGAAGGGGACAGGGCGGAACACTGAAGCTTTCTTT,CASSLKGTGRNTEAFF
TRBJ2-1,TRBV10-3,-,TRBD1,TGTGCCATCAGTGAGTCGATTGGGACAGGGGTGAACAATGAGCAGTTCTTC,CAISESIGTGVNNEQFF
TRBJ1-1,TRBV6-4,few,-,TGTGCCAGCAGTGCGAGCCCAGGGAACACTGAAGCTTTCTTT,CASSASPGNTEAFF
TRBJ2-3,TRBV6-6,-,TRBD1,TGTGCCAGCAGTTTGGGACAGGGTACAGATACGCAGTATTTT,CASSLGQGTDTQYF
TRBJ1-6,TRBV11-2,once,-,TGTGTTGCAGGGGCCAATAATTCACCCCTCCACTTT,CVAGANNSPLHF
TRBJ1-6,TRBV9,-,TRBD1,TGTGCCAGCAGCGGGACAGGGGTTTATTCACCCCTCCACTTT,CASSGTGVYSPLHF
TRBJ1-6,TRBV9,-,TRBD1,TGTGCCAGCAGCGGGGGACAGGGACGTAATTCACCCCTCCACTTT,CASSGGQGRNSPLHF
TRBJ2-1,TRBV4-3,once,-,TGCGCCAGCAGCCAAGACGTTAGATCCGTAAATGAGCAGTTCTTC,CASSQDVRSVNEQFF
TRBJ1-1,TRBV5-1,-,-,TGCGCCAGCAGCCTGGGCCAGGGTTTCACTGAAGCTTTCTTT,CASSLGQGFTEAFF
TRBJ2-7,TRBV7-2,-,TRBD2,TGTGCCAGCAGCTTTAGCGGGGGGGCGGACGAGCAGTACTTC,CASSFSGGADEQYF
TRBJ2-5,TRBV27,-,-,TGTGCCAGCAGTCAGGACTTGGGGGAGACCCAGTACTTC,CASSQDLGETQYF
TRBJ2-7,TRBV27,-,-,TGTGCCAGCAGCTTGAGCCTTTTAGCCTACGAGCAGTACTTC,CASSLSLLAYEQYF
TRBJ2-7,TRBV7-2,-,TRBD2,TGTGCCAGCAGCTTATGGGGGGGGAACTCCTACGAGCAGTACTTC,CASSLWGGNSYEQYF
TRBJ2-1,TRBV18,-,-,TGTGCCAGCTCAGCCGGGACTGCCAGCTCCTACAATGAGCAGTTCTTC,CASSAGTASSYNEQFF
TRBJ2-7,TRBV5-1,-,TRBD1,TGCGCCAGCAGCTTAGGACAGGGTTACTACGAGCAGTACTTC,CASSLGQGYYEQYF
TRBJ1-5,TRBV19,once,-,TGTGCCAGCGGGGGTCGGGAGATGATCAGCCCCGTCCAGCATTTT,CASGGREMISPVQHF
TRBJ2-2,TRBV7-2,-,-,TGTGCCAGCAGCTTTGGACCAGCGGGTTCCGACACCGGGGAGCTGTTTTTT,CASSFGPAGSDTGELFF
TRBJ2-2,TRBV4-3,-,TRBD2,TGCGCCAGCAGCCAAGGGAGCGGGGGGGCCACCGGGGAGCTGTTTTTT,CASSQGSGGATGELFF
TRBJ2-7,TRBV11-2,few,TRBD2,TGTGCCAGCAGCTTAGCTAGCGGGGGGGGTGAGCAGTACTTC,CASSLASGGGEQYF
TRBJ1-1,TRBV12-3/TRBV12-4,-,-,TGTGCCAGCGGTTTTAGAGCCACTGAAGCTTTCTTT,CASGFRATEAFF
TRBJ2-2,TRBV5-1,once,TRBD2,TGCGCCAGCAGCTCCGACCCAGTAGGACTAGCGGGGGGCCGGTGGGAGCTGTTTTTT,CASSSDPVGLAGGRWELFF
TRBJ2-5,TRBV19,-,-,TGTGCCAGTAGTAACCTACTCCAAGAGACCCAGTACTTC,CASSNLLQETQYF
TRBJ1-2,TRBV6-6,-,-,TGTGCCAGCAGTCGAACCCCTCGGGACAATCCCTATGGCTACACCTTC,CASSRTPRDNPYGYTF
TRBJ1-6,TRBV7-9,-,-,TGTGCCAGCAGCTTAGAGGTGACAGGTTCACCCCTCCACTTT,CASSLEVTGSPLHF
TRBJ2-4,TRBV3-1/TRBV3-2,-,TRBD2,TGTGCCAGCAGCCAGGGAGCGGGGGCCCAGTACTTC,CASSQGAGAQYF
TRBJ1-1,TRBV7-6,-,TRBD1,TGTGCCAGCAGCCACCGGGACAGGGACACTGAAGCTTTCTTT,CASSHRDRDTEAFF
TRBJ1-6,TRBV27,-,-,TGTGCCAGCAGTTTTTCCCTGACGTGGAGGGCTAATTCACCCCTCCACTTT,CASSFSLTWRANSPLHF
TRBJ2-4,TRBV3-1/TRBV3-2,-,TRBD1,TGTGCCAGCAGCGAGGGACAGGGTGAGTGGAACATTCAGTACTTC,CASSEGQGEWNIQYF
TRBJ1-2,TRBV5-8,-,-,TGTGCCAGCAGTAAAGGGGATACTGGCTACACCTTC,CASSKGDTGYTF
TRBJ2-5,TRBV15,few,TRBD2,TGTGCCACCAGCAGCGATTTCGGGACTACCCTCCAAGAGACCCAGTACTTC,CATSSDFGTTLQETQYF
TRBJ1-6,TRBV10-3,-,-,TGTGCCATCAGTCCCCGGGACTCCTATAATTCACCCCTCCACTTT,CAISPRDSYNSPLHF
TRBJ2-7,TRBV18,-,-,TGTGCCAGCTCACCACCCCCAGGGGGGATCGAGTTC,CASSPPPGGIEF
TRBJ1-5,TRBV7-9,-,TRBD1,TGTGCCAGCAGCAAGGACAGGGCGAGCAATCAGCCCCAGCATTTT,CASSKDRASNQPQHF
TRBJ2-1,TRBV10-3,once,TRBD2,TGTGCCATCAGGGGCACCGGGACTAACAATGAGCAGTTCTTC,CAIRGTGTNNEQFF
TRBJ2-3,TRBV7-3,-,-,TGTGCCAGCAGCTTAAGGGGCTTCGGCACAGATACGCAGTATTTT,CASSLRGFGTDTQYF
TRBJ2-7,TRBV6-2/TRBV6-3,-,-,TGTGCCAGCAGTTACTCCGCAGGGGACCCCTACGAGCAGTACTTC,CASSYSAGDPYEQYF
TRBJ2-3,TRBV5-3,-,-,TGTGCCCCCGTACGTGGCACGCAGTATTTT,CAPVRGTQYF
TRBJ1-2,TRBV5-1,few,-,TGCGCCAGCCGTCAGGGAGGGGAGAATGGCTACACCTTC,CASRQGGENGYTF
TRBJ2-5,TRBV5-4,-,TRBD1,TGTGCCAGCAGCGTCGGGACAGGGTTAGAGACCCAGTACTTC,CASSVGTGLETQYF
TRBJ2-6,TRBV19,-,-,TGTGCCAGTAGTCCAGGGTTCTCCGCTGGGGCCAACGTCCTGACTTTC,CASSPGFSAGANVLTF
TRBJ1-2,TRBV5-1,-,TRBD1,TGCGCCAGCCAAGGGACAGGGGGAGGAATTGGCTACACCTTC,CASQGTGGGIGYTF
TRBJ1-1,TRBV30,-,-,TGTGCCTGGAGTGTACGGGGTATAGGAGTTATGAACACTGAAGCTTTCTTT,CAWSVRGIGVMNTEAFF
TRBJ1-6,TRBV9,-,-,TGTGCCAGCAGCCCGGAGGAGGGCTGGGGTTCACCCCTCCACTTT,CASSPEEGWGSPLHF
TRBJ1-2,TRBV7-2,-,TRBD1,TGTGCCAGCAGCTCGGGACAGGGGGCGGGGTTGTCCTACACCTTC,CASSSGQGAGLSYTF
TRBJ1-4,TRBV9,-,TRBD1,TGTGCCAGCAGCGTAGGGGACAGTAATGAAAAACTGTTTTTT,CASSVGDSNEKLFF
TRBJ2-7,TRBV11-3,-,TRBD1,TGTGCCAGCAGCTCGGGACAGCTTGAGCAGTACTTC,CASSSGQLEQYF
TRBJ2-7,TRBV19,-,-,TGTGCCAGTAGCTCCGGGACACGTACCTACGAGCAGTACTTC,CASSSGTRTYEQYF